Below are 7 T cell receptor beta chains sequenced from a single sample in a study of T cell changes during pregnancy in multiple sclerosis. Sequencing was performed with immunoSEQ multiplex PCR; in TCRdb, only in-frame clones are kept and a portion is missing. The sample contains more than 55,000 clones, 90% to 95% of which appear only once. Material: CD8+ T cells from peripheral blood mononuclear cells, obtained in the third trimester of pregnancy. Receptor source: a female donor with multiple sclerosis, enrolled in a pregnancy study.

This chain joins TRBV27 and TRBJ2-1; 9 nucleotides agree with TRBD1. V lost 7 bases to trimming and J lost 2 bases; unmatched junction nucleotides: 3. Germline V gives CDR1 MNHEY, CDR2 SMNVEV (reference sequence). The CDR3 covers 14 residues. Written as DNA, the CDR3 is TGTGCCAGCACAAGGACAGGGGCCTACAATGAGCAGTTCTTC. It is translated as CASTRTGAYNEQFF.

The CDR3 sequence is CASSYGGDSNYGYTF. CDR3 in DNA: TGTGCCAGCAGTTACGGGGGGGACTCTAACTATGGCTACACCTTC. The V call is TRBV6-5, the J call TRBJ1-2; D possibly corresponds to TRBD1 (5 bases). V dropped 2 bases and J dropped 0 bases, with 10 bases sitting between them. This CDR3 is built from 15 residues. Looked up from germline, CDR1 is MNHEY and CDR2 is SVGAGI.

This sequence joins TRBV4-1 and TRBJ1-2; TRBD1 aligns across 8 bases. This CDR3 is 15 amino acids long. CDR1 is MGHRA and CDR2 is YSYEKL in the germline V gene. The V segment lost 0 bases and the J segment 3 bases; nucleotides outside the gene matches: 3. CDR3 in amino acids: CASSQDPGGDYGYTF. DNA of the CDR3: TGCGCCAGCAGCCAAGATCCAGGGGGCGACTATGGCTACACCTTC.

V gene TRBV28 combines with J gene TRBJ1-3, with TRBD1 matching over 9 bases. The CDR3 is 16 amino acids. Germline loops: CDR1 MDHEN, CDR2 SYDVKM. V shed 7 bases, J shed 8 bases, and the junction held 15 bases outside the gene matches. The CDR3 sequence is CASIIRDRDGRDTIYF. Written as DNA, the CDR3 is TGTGCCAGCATTATCCGGGACAGGGACGGGCGAGACACCATATATTTT.

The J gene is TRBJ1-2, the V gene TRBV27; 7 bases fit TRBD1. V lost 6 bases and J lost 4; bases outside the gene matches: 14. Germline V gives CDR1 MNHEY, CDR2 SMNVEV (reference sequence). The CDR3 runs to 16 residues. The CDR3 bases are TGTGCCAGCAGCCCCTCAACGGGGACAGTGATCTATGGCTACACCTTC. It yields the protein CASSPSTGTVIYGYTF.

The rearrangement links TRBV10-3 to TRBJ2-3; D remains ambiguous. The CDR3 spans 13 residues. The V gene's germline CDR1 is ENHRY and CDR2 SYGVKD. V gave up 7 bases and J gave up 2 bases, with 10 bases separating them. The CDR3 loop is CAITSDITDTQYF. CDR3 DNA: TGTGCCATCACGTCAGATATCACAGATACGCAGTATTTT.

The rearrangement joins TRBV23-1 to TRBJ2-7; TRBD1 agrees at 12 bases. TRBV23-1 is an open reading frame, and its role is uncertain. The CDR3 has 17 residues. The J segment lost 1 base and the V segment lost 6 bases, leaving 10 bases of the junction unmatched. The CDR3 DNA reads TGCGCCAGCAGAGGGACAGGGGGCGCGGGAAGTTCCTACGAGCAGTACTTC. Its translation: CASRGTGGAGSSYEQYF.